This passage covers 4 T cell receptor beta chains from one sample sequenced in a study of monozygotic twins with inflammatory bowel disease. With the 5' RACE reads reprocessed, TCRdb shows one record per CDR3 protein and no DNA. The specimen's table records 150,000 to 200,000 distinct CDR3 sequences. Specimen: blood. These receptors came from a human donor with ulcerative colitis or Crohn's disease, or a healthy co-twin of an affected twin (not recorded which).

The chain has TRBV7-3 and TRBJ2-3; the D call from TCRdb, TRBD2, cannot be confirmed without DNA. This CDR3 region has 12 residues. Looked up from germline, CDR1 is SGHTA and CDR2 is FQGTGA. CDR3 sequence: CASSGLTDTQYF. Full variable domain (rest looked up from reference TRBV7-3 and TRBJ2-3): GAGVSQTPSNKVTEKGKYVELRCDPISGHTALYWYRQSLGQGPEFLIYFQGTGAADDSGLPNDRFFAVRPEGSVSTLKIQRTERGDSAVYLCASSGLTDTQYFGPGTRLTVL.

The J gene is TRBJ2-3, the V gene TRBV29-1. CDR1 SQVTM and CDR2 ANQGSEA come from the germline V gene. The CDR3 contains 11 residues. This CDR3 reads CSYRTTDTQYF.

This chain connects TRBV7-8 to TRBJ2-1; TCRdb lists TRBD1, though no DNA is available to test this call. Germline lookup yields CDR1 SGHVS and CDR2 FQNEAQ. The CDR3 extends over 16 amino acids. This CDR3 reads CASSPPRSSSYNEQFF.

The genes are TRBV30 and TRBJ1-1. This CDR3 contains 13 residues. From germline, CDR1 is GTSNPN and CDR2 SVGIG (reference sequence). The chain's CDR3 is CAWSATGQSEAFF.